This entry features one T cell receptor beta chain sequence. What it binds is unknown. CDR3 length equals 15 residues. Per the germline V gene, CDR1 is LGHNA and CDR2 is YNFKEQ. The germline V and J ends were trimmed by 0 bases and 1 base, with 7 bases remaining between them. These data originate in a study of CD8 T cell repertoires and HIV-1 epitope variants. At the level of the study: Epitopes were three Gag families plus Nef HW9 and YT9. An uncultured baseline aliquot held 1M T cells.

Sequencing used immunoSEQ multiplex PCR; TCRdb keeps in-frame clones, though not all of them. Among about 90,000 clones listed, 60% to 80% were seen once. Study conclusions and caveats: This assay reports beta chains of antigen-expanded cells, not T cell function.

This clonotype was sampled from a male donor with HIV. The sequenced sample consisted of uncultured baseline CD8+ T cells from peripheral blood mononuclear cells (PBMCs). The gene calls are TRBV4-2 and TRBJ2-1, with D possibly matching TRBD1 (5 bases). As DNA, the CDR3 is TGTGCCAGCAGCCAAGACAGGGTATCCTACAATGAGCAGTTCTTC. It codes for CASSQDRVSYNEQFF.